Listed here are 8 T cell receptor beta chains from one sample, sequenced in a study of T-cell memory formation after mild COVID-19. TCRdb used MiXCR to reprocess the 5' RACE reads, holding one entry per CDR3 protein. Of about 340,000 distinct CDR3 sequences detected, 21% appear once; the ten largest clones hold around 12%. Sequenced sample: PBMCs or a T cell subset sorted from them (not recorded which). Receptors originate from an adult woman who had mild COVID-19 (a few samples of this study predate the infection). Cell type and time point are not known.

The chain recombines TRBV6-6 with TRBJ1-1; D remains unclear. V lost 5 bases and J lost 6, with 19 bases in between. The germline CDR1 and CDR2 sequences are MNHNY and SVGAGI (reference sequence). This CDR3 spans 15 amino acids. Here the CDR3 reads CASSTRGLEDSEAFF. The CDR3 DNA follows: TGTGCCAGCAGTACCCGCGGGCTTGAGGATTCTGAAGCTTTCTTT.

The V gene is TRBV11-2, the J gene TRBJ2-3; D unresolved. The germline V gene encodes CDR1 SGHAT and CDR2 FQNNGV. The CDR3 loop spans 15 amino acids. Between the trimmed V and J ends, which lost 4 bases and 2 bases, there was a span of 13 bases. CDR3 nucleotides: TGTGCCAGCAGCTCTAGACGGACCAACACAGATACGCAGTATTTT. The encoded protein is CASSSRRTNTDTQYF. The full variable domain, rest sourced from reference TRBV11-2 and TRBJ2-3, is EAGVAQSPRYKIIEKRQSVAFWCNPISGHATLYWYQQILGQGPKLLIQFQNNGVVDDSQLPKDRFSAERLKGVDSTLKIQPAKLEDSAVYLCASSSRRTNTDTQYFGPGTRLTVL.

The chain joins TRBV12-3 or TRBV12-4 to TRBJ2-4; D is unresolved. Trimming cost V 5 bases and J 0 bases, with 8 bases left between them. This CDR3 region has 14 residues. This CDR3 is CASSDLKAKNIQYF. The CDR3, as DNA: TGTGCCAGCAGTGACCTTAAAGCCAAAAACATTCAGTACTTC.

This clonotype has a handful of counts. The gene calls are TRBV6-5 and TRBJ1-2; TRBD1 might be the D (5 bases). The CDR3 has 18 residues. Per the germline V gene, CDR1 is MNHEY and CDR2 is SVGAGI. Trimming took off 6 bases at V and 8 bases at J, with 31 bases between the two ends. Written as DNA, the CDR3 is TGTGCCAGCAGCCCACTAATCAGGGCTTTCACCACCAAGGAGGGCTACACCTTC. Translated: CASSPLIRAFTTKEGYTF.

The chain employs TRBV27 and TRBJ1-1, with D perhaps TRBD1 (5 bases). Germline CDR1 MNHEY, CDR2 SMNVEV (reference sequence). Deletions cut 2 bases from V and 5 bases from J, with 15 bases between. CDR3 length: 15 residues. CDR3: CASSLGTSRRTEAFF. The DNA for the CDR3 is TGTGCCAGCAGTTTAGGGACTTCCAGAAGGACTGAAGCTTTCTTT.

This clonotype was counted only a few times. The rearrangement links TRBV7-9 to TRBJ2-1, with TRBD1 matching over 7 bases. Germline V CDR1 and CDR2: SEHNR, FQNEAQ (reference sequence). With V trimmed by 6 bases and J by 0 bases, 14 bases remained unmatched. The CDR3 length is 18 residues. CDR3 loop: CASRRPGTVLSSYNEQFF. The CDR3 bases are TGTGCCAGCAGACGTCCCGGGACAGTTCTGAGCTCCTACAATGAGCAGTTCTTC.

This clonotype was observed a handful of times. The V and J genes are TRBV12-3 or TRBV12-4 and TRBJ1-3; 7 bases align to TRBD1. The CDR3 covers 13 residues. The V and J ends lost 7 bases and 3 bases, in that order; junction bases with no gene match: 3. CDR3: CASMGTVGNTIYF. The CDR3 nucleotides are TGTGCCAGCATGGGGACAGTTGGAAACACCATATATTTT.

The rearrangement links TRBV7-2 to TRBJ1-3, with D perhaps TRBD1 (6 bases). Germline CDR1 SGHTA, CDR2 FQGNSA. The CDR3 is made up of 15 amino acids. The V end was cut by 2 bases, the J end by 4 bases, with 12 bases between. CDR3 loop: CASSLRWQGGNTIYF. In DNA form, the CDR3 reads TGTGCCAGCAGCTTACGATGGCAGGGGGGAAACACCATATATTTT.